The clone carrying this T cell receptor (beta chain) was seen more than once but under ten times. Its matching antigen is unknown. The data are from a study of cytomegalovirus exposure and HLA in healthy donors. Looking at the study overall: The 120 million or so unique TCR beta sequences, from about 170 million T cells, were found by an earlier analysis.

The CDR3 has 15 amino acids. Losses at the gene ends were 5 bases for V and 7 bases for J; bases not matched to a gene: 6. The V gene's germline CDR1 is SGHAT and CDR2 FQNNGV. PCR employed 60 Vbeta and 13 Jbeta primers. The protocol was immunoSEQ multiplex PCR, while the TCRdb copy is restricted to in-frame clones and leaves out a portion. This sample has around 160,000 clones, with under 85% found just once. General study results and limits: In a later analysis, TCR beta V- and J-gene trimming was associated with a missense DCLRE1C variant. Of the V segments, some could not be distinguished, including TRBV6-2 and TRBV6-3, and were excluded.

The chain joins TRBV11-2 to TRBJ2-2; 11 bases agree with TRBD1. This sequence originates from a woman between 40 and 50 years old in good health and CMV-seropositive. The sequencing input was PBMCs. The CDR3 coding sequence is TGTGCCAGCAGCCCATCCGGGACAGGGGGCGGGGAGCTGTTTTTT. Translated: CASSPSGTGGGELFF. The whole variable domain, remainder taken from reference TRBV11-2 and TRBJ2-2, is EAGVAQSPRYKIIEKRQSVAFWCNPISGHATLYWYQQILGQGPKLLIQFQNNGVVDDSQLPKDRFSAERLKGVDSTLKIQPAKLEDSAVYLCASSPSGTGGGELFFGEGSRLTVL.